These T cell receptor beta chains were read from a single sample in a study of T cells after yellow fever vaccination. TCRdb reprocessed the 5' RACE reads via MiXCR and lists one record per CDR3 protein. The sample shows 500,000 to 650,000 distinct CDR3 sequences, roughly an eighth of them seen only once. Sequenced here: PBMCs, sampled on the day of the yellow fever booster vaccination. The receptor source for this set is a man in his thirties or forties who received the YFV17D yellow fever vaccine. The conserved cysteine and the conserved F or W are not part of the CDR3 here.

V	J	CDR3
TRBV29-1	TRBJ2-5	SVGRGQTQETQY
TRBV7-2	TRBJ1-5	ASSSGAGSNQPQH
TRBV4-2	TRBJ2-3	ASSHKAGGPEDTQY
TRBV12-5	TRBJ2-1	ASGIGQGPYNEQF
TRBV20-1	TRBJ2-7	SAPTGLGEQY
TRBV20-1	TRBJ1-2	SASGYT
TRBV7-2	TRBJ1-2	ASSPSRSLNYGYT
TRBV5-1	TRBJ2-2	ASSPGVTATGELF
TRBV15	TRBJ2-1	ATSRDRASGGLNEQF
TRBV4-3	TRBJ2-2	ASSYRTGQNTGELF
TRBV5-6	TRBJ2-2	AISLGLPSWELF
TRBV5-1	TRBJ2-3	ASRESVLGTDTQY
TRBV24-1	TRBJ2-3	ATSSMVGGTDTQY
TRBV5-1	TRBJ2-1	ASSRLGDYEQF
TRBV18	TRBJ2-7	ASSPRGEGEQY
TRBV5-1	TRBJ2-3	ASGTQGQGTDTQY
TRBV7-7	TRBJ2-1	ASSYPGLAR
TRBV5-8	TRBJ1-2	AGSSRQLNYGYT
TRBV29-1	TRBJ2-5	SVRPKEETQY
TRBV11-2	TRBJ2-1	ASSLGLAAYNEQF
TRBV6-5	TRBJ2-2	ASSSLVMAGELF
TRBV28	TRBJ2-7	ASHGTGVVEENYEQY
TRBV6-2/TRBV6-3	TRBJ1-1	ASNKIRGEAF
TRBV12-3/TRBV12-4	TRBJ1-1	ASSRHTVDTEAF
TRBV2	TRBJ2-1	ASSEDGHNEQF
TRBV20-1	TRBJ1-4	SARGQGFEKLF
TRBV2	TRBJ2-7	ASSDRAAYEQY
TRBV7-9	TRBJ2-7	ASSLQAAGAQY
TRBV25-1	TRBJ2-5	ASRRAGGGETQY
TRBV5-1	TRBJ2-1	ASSLRGQSLVNEQF
TRBV5-4	TRBJ2-3	ASSREGRTDTQY
TRBV6-2/TRBV6-3	TRBJ1-2	ASSYVANYGYT
TRBV25-1	TRBJ2-3	ASSEEAVTSTDTQY
TRBV7-2	TRBJ2-7	ASSLIGLAGGNEQY
TRBV20-1	TRBJ2-2	SATSEPTGELF
TRBV28	TRBJ2-7	ASTPSGRAYEQY
TRBV12-3/TRBV12-4	TRBJ2-1	ASSLFSGRAGEQF
TRBV5-1	TRBJ2-5	ASTLGTSQETQY
TRBV11-2	TRBJ2-1	ASSSGLAAHPYEQF
TRBV6-2/TRBV6-3	TRBJ2-7	ASSRTSGHSYEQY
TRBV20-1	TRBJ2-1	SASKVWGGDEQF
TRBV7-7	TRBJ2-2	ASSLGGLAGTGELF
TRBV7-9	TRBJ2-2	ASSLSPTANTGELF
TRBV4-1	TRBJ2-3	ASSQELALSGSGTDTQY
TRBV9	TRBJ2-3	ASRRGPTDTQY
TRBV3-1	TRBJ2-2	ASSQVGLAGNTGELF
TRBV3-1	TRBJ2-5	ASSQDSIRAGAQETQY
TRBV7-9	TRBJ1-2	ASNYHDRESYGYT
TRBV25-1	TRBJ2-1	ASSIGDNEQF
TRBV20-1	TRBJ2-3	SARSGTQTDTQY
TRBV5-6	TRBJ2-3	ASSPPVGTPSTDTQY
TRBV29-1	TRBJ2-7	SAILSRAYEQY
TRBV24-1	TRBJ2-1	ATSRGKTHEQF
TRBV20-1	TRBJ2-1	SAQQWDRGGYNEQF
TRBV20-1	TRBJ2-7	SASLSYEQY
TRBV12-3/TRBV12-4	TRBJ2-5	ASRFAGGGETQY
TRBV7-3	TRBJ2-1	ASSLFTGTANEQF
TRBV7-2	TRBJ1-4	ASGRANEKLF
TRBV28	TRBJ1-2	ASNILGRNYGYT